This TCR beta chain was sequenced during a study of CD8+ T cells in alopecia areata (dated by TCRdb to the late 2010s). Notes on the research overall: Treated patients were enrolled in an open-label pilot trial of oral tofacitinib at 5 to 10 mg twice daily for moderate-to-severe alopecia areata. Tofacitinib was given for 6 to 18 months, followed by 6 months of follow-up off drug to assess delayed response and recurrence. In treated patients, disease severity was measured using the SALT score, which gives the percentage of scalp surface area affected. To study T cell clonal expansion in alopecia areata, the researchers applied high-throughput TCRbeta sequencing to both the C3H/HeJ mouse model and human patients. In humans, TCRbeta sequencing was performed on scalp tissue and on sorted CD4+ and CD8+ peripheral blood T cells from healthy controls and from patients with patchy or totalis/universalis alopecia areata. Patients on tofacitinib were biopsied at baseline and after 4 and 24 weeks of treatment, and several of the patients also had a later scalp biopsy. Scalp clonality was compared across normal scalp (n=4), patchy alopecia areata scalp (n=8), and alopecia totalis/universalis scalp (n=8). RNA was obtained with the PAXgene miRNA kit for fixed scalp, the miRNeasy kit for PBMCs, and the RNeasy kit for mouse skin. TCRbeta CDR3 regions were amplified by immunoSEQ multiplex PCR with 35 Vbeta forward and 13 Jbeta reverse primers. The paper as a whole reports these results and caveats: Tofacitinib significantly decreased scalp clonality and the number of expanded CD8+ clones among the top 100 scalp clones. Resident alphabeta T cells in normal human skin are also sequenced, complicating scalp TCR repertoire analysis, unlike mouse skin dominated by gammadelta T cells. During tofacitinib treatment, many expanded lesional clones stuck around in both scalp and blood, and this persistence may partly explain why relapse happens after treatment is stopped. Because the treated cohort was small and had just a single nonresponder, larger studies are needed to establish links between baseline CD8+ expansion and response. Compared with normal scalp, lesional scalp, particularly in alopecia totalis/universalis, had higher clonality and more expanded CD8+ clones, which suggests antigenic drive. Compared with mice, TCR sequences shared between patients were less clear, possibly partly because of HLA diversity across the patient population.

Between the V and J ends, shortened by 6 bases and 2 bases respectively, the junction contains 10 bases. Taken from the germline V gene (reference sequence), the CDR1 and CDR2 loops are MNHEY and SMNVEV. Reading from cysteine to phenylalanine, the CDR3 counts 13 amino acids. Only the CDR3 portion is preserved as DNA: 39 bases, with reading frame beginning at the first base. Library preparation employed the immunoSEQ multiplex PCR assay. To provide template for TCR sequencing, every sample had RNA extracted and reverse transcribed into cDNA. First-strand cDNA was synthesized with SuperScript III using a 2:1 mix of oligo-dT and random hexamers. A synthetic immune receptor repertoire was used to measure amplification bias, and any remaining bias was corrected computationally. As for the original processing: Raw reads were preprocessed to remove errors, and CDR3 was defined according to IMGT conventions as the region from the conserved cysteine to phenylalanine. To get clonality, Shannon entropy was normalized by log2 of the number of productive unique TCRs and the result was subtracted from 1. Whether scalp clones were CD4 or CD8 was inferred by matching scalp TCRbeta sequences against CD4 and CD8 repertoires sorted from blood. The table was pulled from immuneACCESS by TCRdb, which kept in-frame rearrangements only. Such tables lose some clones; where checked, under half of the loss comes from unresolved V genes, and the rest has no known cause. The V and J calls and the clone size are those of that table, but D and trimming were determined from the DNA. This sample holds under 300,000 clones; roughly 60% were observed only once. Jointly, the top ten make up around 0.84% of the sample.

This specimen's treatment or condition label, interpreted: oral pan-JAK inhibitor, 5-10 mg twice daily. Peripheral blood and lesional scalp punch biopsies were obtained from patients with alopecia areata. PBMCs were separated by density centrifugation and stained for CD3, CD4 and CD8, after which CD4+ and CD8+ T cells were sorted on a FACSAria. This clone was recorded a few times. Its antigen target is currently unknown. No much larger clonotype is one base removed from it; base qualities were not supplied. Sequenced material: CD4+ T cells sorted from blood, taken at approximately week 51, from a patient treated with tofacitinib. The source is a human donor with alopecia areata. Recombination linked TRBV27 to TRBJ2-5; the D call is possibly TRBD1 or TRBD2, each sharing 5 bases. The nucleotide sequence reads TGTGCCAGCAGGGGGCCGGGGCAAGAGACCCAGTACTTC. The translation is CASRGPGQETQYF.